This TCR beta chain is from a study of blood T cells in healthy people across ages. Through a sample-barcoded 5' primer and a J-beta primer mix, a second PCR was run for 7 to 11 cycles. In TCRdb, the 5' RACE reads were re-called with MiXCR into one record per CDR3 protein. The table shows 800,000 to 950,000 distinct CDR3 sequences, with around 48% occurring only once. Germline-derived CDR1 and CDR2 are DFQATT and SNEGSKA (reference sequence). Trimming stripped 0 bases from V and 6 bases from J, with 12 bases between. CDR3 length equals 14 residues. Remarks on this clonotype: Its antigen remains unknown.

The study's findings and limits: Per million T cells, TCR beta diversity dropped roughly linearly as age increased.

The receptor was derived from a man in his thirties or forties in good health. Sequencing was done on a sample of blood. The chain employs TRBV20-1 and TRBJ2-4; TRBD2 is a possible D gene (5 bases). The CDR3 spells CSARDWGARNIQYF. The DNA for the CDR3 is TGCAGTGCTAGAGATTGGGGAGCGAGAAACATTCAGTACTTC.